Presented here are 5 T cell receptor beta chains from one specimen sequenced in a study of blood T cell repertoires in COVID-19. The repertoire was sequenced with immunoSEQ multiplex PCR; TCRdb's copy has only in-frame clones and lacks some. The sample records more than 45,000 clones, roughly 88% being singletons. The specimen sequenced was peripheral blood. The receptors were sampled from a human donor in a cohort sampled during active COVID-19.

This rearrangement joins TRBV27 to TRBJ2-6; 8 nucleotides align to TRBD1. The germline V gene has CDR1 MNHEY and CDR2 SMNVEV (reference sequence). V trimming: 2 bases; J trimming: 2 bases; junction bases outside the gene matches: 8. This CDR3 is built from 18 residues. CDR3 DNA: TGTGCCAGCAGTTTAGTAGGACAGGGCGACCCTGGGGCCAACGTCCTGACTTTC. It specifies CASSLVGQGDPGANVLTF.

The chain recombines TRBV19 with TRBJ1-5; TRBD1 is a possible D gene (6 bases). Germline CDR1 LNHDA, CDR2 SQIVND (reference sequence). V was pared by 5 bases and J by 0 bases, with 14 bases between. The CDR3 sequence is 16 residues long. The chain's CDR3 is CASSPIRTVSNQPQHF. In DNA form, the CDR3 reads TGTGCCAGTAGTCCCATTCGGACAGTTAGCAATCAGCCCCAGCATTTT.

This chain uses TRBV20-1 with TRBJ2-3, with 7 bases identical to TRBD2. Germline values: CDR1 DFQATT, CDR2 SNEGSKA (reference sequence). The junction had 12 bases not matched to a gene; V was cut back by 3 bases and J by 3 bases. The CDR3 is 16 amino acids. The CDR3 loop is CSASRASGAITDTQYF. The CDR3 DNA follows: TGCAGTGCTAGTCGGGCTAGCGGAGCTATAACAGATACGCAGTATTTT.

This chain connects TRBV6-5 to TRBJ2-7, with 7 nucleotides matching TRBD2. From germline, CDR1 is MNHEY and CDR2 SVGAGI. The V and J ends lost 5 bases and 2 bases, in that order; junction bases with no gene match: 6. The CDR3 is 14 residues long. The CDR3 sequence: CASSKAGDAYEQYF. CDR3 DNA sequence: TGTGCCAGCAGTAAGGCGGGAGATGCCTACGAGCAGTACTTC.

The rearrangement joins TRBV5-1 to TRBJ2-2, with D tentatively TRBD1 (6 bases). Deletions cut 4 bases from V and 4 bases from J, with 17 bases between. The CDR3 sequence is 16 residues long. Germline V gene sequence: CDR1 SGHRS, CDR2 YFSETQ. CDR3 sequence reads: CASSPGAGGTTGELFF. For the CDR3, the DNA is TGCGCCAGCAGCCCCGGTGCTGGGGGCACCACCGGGGAGCTGTTTTTT.